Shown below are 6 T cell receptor beta chains from a single sample sequenced in a study of early T cells in non-severe SARS-CoV-2 infection. TCRdb reprocessed the 5' RACE reads via MiXCR and lists one record per CDR3 protein. In the table there are about 100,000 distinct CDR3 sequences, roughly 11% of which are singletons. Sequenced input: whole blood. The receptor source for this set is an adult who was a healthcare worker with PCR-confirmed SARS-CoV-2 infection or an uninfected control (not recorded which).

The sample holds many counts of this clonotype. DNA for the CDR3: TGTGCCAGCAGCCTGGGGAGCGGGCAGTTCTTC. Amino acid sequence: CASSLGSGQFF. The chain couples TRBV3-1 to TRBJ2-1; tentative D call: TRBD2 (5 bases). There are 11 residues in the CDR3. The germline V gene has CDR1 LGHDT and CDR2 YNNKEL (reference sequence). Trimming cost V 4 bases and J 12 bases, with 10 bases left between them.

This clonotype was observed many times. The chain couples TRBV20-1 to TRBJ2-5; 7 nucleotides line up with TRBD2. J gave up 5 bases and V 6 bases, and 9 bases lay outside the gene matches. The germline CDR1 and CDR2 sequences are DFQATT and SNEGSKA (reference sequence). This CDR3 region has 13 residues. CDR3 nucleotides: TGCAGTGCCTCAGGGCGGGAGTGGGAGACCCAGTACTTC. This encodes CSASGREWETQYF.

This clonotype was detected a few times. The chain is built from TRBV7-9 and TRBJ1-1; TRBD1 is a possible D gene (6 bases). Germline lookup yields CDR1 SEHNR and CDR2 FQNEAQ (reference sequence). V was pared by 1 base and J by 2 bases, with 8 bases between. This CDR3 has 14 amino acids. CDR3 in amino acids: CASSLEGVNTEAFF. The CDR3 nucleotides are TGTGCCAGCAGCTTAGAGGGGGTAAACACTGAAGCTTTCTTT.

This clonotype came up many times. This sequence joins TRBV29-1 and TRBJ2-7, with 7 bases identical to TRBD1. CDR3 length equals 10 residues. CDR1 is SQVTM, CDR2 ANQGSEA, per germline. Germline trimming cut 6 bases from V and 6 bases from J; bases unmatched to any gene: 2. The CDR3 region has the DNA TGCAGCGTGGGACAGTCCGAGCAGTACTTC. Its translation is CSVGQSEQYF.

This clonotype occurred a few times. V usage is TRBV7-9 and J usage is TRBJ2-5, with 9 bases lining up with TRBD2. In germline, CDR1 is SEHNR, CDR2 FQNEAQ (reference sequence). The CDR3 sequence is 16 residues long. V was clipped by 2 bases and J by 1 base; unmatched bases: 5. The CDR3 DNA sequence: TGTGCCAGCAGCTTACTAGCGGGGTTAATCCAAGAGACCCAGTACTTC. Encoded protein: CASSLLAGLIQETQYF.

This clonotype was counted many times. The J gene is TRBJ2-3, the V gene TRBV10-3; 14 positions agree with TRBD2. There are 18 residues in the CDR3. The germline V gene has CDR1 ENHRY and CDR2 SYGVKD. The J segment lost 2 bases and the V segment lost 6 bases, leaving 10 bases of the junction unmatched. The DNA of the CDR3 is TGTGCCATCAGCCCCGGGACTAGCGGGAGCTTCGCCACAGATACGCAGTATTTT. The encoded protein is CAISPGTSGSFATDTQYF.